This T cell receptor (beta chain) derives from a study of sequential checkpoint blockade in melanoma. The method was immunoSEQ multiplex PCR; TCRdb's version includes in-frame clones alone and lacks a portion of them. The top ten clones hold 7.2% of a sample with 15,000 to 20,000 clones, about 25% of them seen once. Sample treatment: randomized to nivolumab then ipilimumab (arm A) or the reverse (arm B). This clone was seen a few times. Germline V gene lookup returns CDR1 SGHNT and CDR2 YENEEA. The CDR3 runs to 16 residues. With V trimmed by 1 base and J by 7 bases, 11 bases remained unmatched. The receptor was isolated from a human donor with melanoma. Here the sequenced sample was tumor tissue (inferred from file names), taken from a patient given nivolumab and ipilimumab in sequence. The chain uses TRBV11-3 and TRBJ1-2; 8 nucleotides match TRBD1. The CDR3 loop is CASSLVMTGQGAGYTF. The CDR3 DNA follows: TGTGCCAGCAGCTTAGTTATGACCGGACAGGGTGCTGGCTACACCTTC.